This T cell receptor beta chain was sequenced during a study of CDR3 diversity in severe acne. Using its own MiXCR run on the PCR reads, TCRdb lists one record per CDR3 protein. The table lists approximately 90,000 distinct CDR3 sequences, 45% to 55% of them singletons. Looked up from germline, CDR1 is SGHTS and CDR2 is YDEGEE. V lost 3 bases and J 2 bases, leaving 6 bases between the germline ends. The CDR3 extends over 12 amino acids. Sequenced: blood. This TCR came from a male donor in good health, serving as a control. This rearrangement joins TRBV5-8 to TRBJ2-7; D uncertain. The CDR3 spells CASSSAAYEQYF. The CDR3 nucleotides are TGTGCCAGCAGCTCAGCAGCCTACGAGCAGTACTTC.